Below are 10 T cell receptor beta chains sequenced from a single sample in a study of patients and donors after allogeneic stem cell transplantation. TCRdb called the RT-PCR reads again in MiXCR, with one record for every CDR3 protein. The sample contains more than 850,000 distinct CDR3 sequences, roughly 17% of which appear only once. Sequencing was done on a sample of blood, either unsorted or a sorted T cell fraction (not recorded which). These receptor sequences come from a human donor who was either an allogeneic HSCT recipient or a stem cell or donor lymphocyte infusion donor (not recorded which). It is not recorded whose cells these are; they may come from a transplant donor.

The rearrangement uses TRBV13 and TRBJ2-3; 7 nucleotides agree with TRBD1. Trimming removed 4 bases from V and 2 bases from J; junction bases left unmatched: 3. Germline values: CDR1 PRHDT, CDR2 FYEKMQ (reference sequence). CDR3 length: 14 amino acids. The CDR3 DNA is TGTGCCAGCAGCTACGGGACAGTCACAGATACGCAGTATTTT. This gives the protein CASSYGTVTDTQYF.

This clonotype was seen a few times. The gene calls are TRBV18 and TRBJ2-7; D not certain. The CDR3 totals 13 residues. V was shortened by 2 bases and J by 9 bases, with 14 bases between the two germline ends. Germline-derived CDR1 and CDR2 are KGHSH and LQKENI. As DNA, the CDR3 is TGTGCCAGCTCACCAAATGACTTTCGACGGCAGTACTTC. Its protein product is CASSPNDFRRQYF.

The rearrangement joins TRBV6-5 to TRBJ1-1; 9 nucleotides match TRBD1. The CDR3 extends over 16 amino acids. Trimming at V came to 1 base and at J to 0 bases, leaving 3 bases not matched to a gene. Germline CDR1 is MNHEY and CDR2 is SVGAGI. The CDR3 DNA sequence: TGTGCCAGCAGTTACTATGGACAGGGGATGAACACTGAAGCTTTCTTT. Translated, it gives CASSYYGQGMNTEAFF.

CDR3 amino acids: CASHDRRNEQFF. CDR3 in DNA: TGTGCCAGCCACGACAGGAGGAATGAGCAGTTCTTC. The genes are TRBV2 and TRBJ2-1, with D tentatively TRBD1 (6 bases). From germline, CDR1 is SNHLY and CDR2 FYNNEI. V lost 8 bases and J lost 7, with 12 bases in between. The CDR3 has 12 residues.

This clonotype was counted a few times. V gene TRBV20-1 combines with J gene TRBJ2-3, with 9 bases fitting TRBD2. The CDR3 loop spans 13 amino acids. Trimming at V came to 6 bases and at J to 6 bases, leaving 7 bases not matched to a gene. Germline V gene lookup returns CDR1 DFQATT and CDR2 SNEGSKA (reference sequence). This CDR3 is CSASSGGMDTQYF. CDR3 sequence (DNA): TGCAGTGCCAGTAGCGGGGGAATGGATACGCAGTATTTT.

This clonotype appeared a few times. V and J are TRBV6-2 or TRBV6-3 and TRBJ1-1; weak D call: TRBD1 (6 bases). The CDR3 spans 16 residues. CDR1 and CDR2 (germline): MNHEY, SVGEGT. The V end was cut by 4 bases, the J end by 0 bases, with 15 bases between. Here the CDR3 reads CASSSRFGGMNTEAFF. In nucleotides, the CDR3 is TGTGCCAGCAGTTCAAGGTTCGGGGGCATGAACACTGAAGCTTTCTTT.

The table lists this clonotype with a few counts. The chain couples TRBV4-3 to TRBJ2-1; 8 bases fit TRBD2. Germline loops: CDR1 LGHNA, CDR2 YSLEER. The CDR3 consists of 17 residues. V lost 1 base to trimming and J lost 4 bases; unmatched junction nucleotides: 9. The CDR3 here is CASSQGGAGGKYNEQFF. The DNA of the CDR3 is TGCGCCAGCAGCCAAGGTGGGGCGGGGGGCAAATACAATGAGCAGTTCTTC.

The chain has TRBV28 and TRBJ2-3; D possibly corresponds to TRBD1 (6 bases). Trimming took 4 bases from V and 3 from J, leaving 11 bases between them. Germline V CDR1 and CDR2: MDHEN, SYDVKM. The CDR3 covers 14 residues. Here the CDR3 reads CASSSTGVTDTQYF. CDR3 sequence (DNA): TGTGCCAGCAGTTCGACAGGTGTTACAGATACGCAGTATTTT. Full variable domain (outside the CDR3, taken from reference TRBV28 and TRBJ2-3): DVKVTQSSRYLVKRTGEKVFLECVQDMDHENMFWYRQDPGLGLRLIYFSYDVKMKEKGDIPEGYSVSREKKERFSLILESASTNQTSMYLCASSSTGVTDTQYFGPGTRLTVL.

The rearrangement links TRBV20-1 to TRBJ2-7; possibly TRBD1 or TRBD2 for D (6 bases each). CDR3 size: 15 residues. Germline CDR1 reads DFQATT; CDR2 reads SNEGSKA (reference sequence). V lost 0 bases and J 3 bases, leaving 15 bases between the germline ends. In DNA form, the CDR3 reads TGCAGTGCTAGAGATCGTAAGGGGGGAAACTACGAGCAGTACTTC. Its protein is CSARDRKGGNYEQYF.

This clonotype has more than one count but fewer than ten. The rearrangement links TRBV5-6 to TRBJ2-5; possibly TRBD1 or TRBD2 for D (5 bases each). This CDR3 region has 13 residues. Between the trimmed V and J ends, which lost 6 bases and 9 bases, there was a span of 18 bases. The germline V gene has CDR1 SGHDT and CDR2 YYEEEE. The CDR3 DNA follows: TGTGCCAGCAATTCAGGAGCTGGGGGAGCCCAGTACTTC. Translating gives CASNSGAGGAQYF.